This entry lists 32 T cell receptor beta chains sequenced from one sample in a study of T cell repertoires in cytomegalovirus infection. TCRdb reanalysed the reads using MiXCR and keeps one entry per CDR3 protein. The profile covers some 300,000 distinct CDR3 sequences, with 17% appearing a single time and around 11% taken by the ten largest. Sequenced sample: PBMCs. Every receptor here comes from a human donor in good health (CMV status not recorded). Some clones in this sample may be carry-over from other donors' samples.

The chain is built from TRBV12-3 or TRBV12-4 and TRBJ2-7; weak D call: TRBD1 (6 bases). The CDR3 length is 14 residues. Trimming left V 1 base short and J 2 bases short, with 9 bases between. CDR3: CASSLEGETYEQYF. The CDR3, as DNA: TGTGCCAGCAGTTTAGAGGGGGAAACCTACGAGCAGTACTTC.

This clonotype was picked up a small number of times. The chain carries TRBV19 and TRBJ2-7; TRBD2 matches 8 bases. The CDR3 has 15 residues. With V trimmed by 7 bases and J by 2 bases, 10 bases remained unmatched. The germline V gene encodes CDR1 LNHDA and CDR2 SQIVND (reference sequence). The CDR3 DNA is TGTGCCAGTACCGACGCCGGGGGGGACCCCTACGAGCAGTACTTC. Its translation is CASTDAGGDPYEQYF.

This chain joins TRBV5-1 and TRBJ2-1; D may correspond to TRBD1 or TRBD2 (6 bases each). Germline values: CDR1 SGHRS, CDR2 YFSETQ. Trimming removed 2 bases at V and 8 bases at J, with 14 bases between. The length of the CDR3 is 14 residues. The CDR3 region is CASSLRGQSDEQFF. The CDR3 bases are TGCGCCAGCAGCTTACGGGGGCAGTCCGATGAGCAGTTCTTC.

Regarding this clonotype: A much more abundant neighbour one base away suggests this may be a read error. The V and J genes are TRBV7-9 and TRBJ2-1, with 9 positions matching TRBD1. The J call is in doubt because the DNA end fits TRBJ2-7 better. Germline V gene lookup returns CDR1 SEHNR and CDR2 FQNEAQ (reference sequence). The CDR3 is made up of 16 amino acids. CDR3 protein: CASSEAGTGKDNEQYF. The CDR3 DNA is TGTGCCAGCAGCGAAGCCGGGACAGGGAAGGACAATGAGCAGTACTTC.

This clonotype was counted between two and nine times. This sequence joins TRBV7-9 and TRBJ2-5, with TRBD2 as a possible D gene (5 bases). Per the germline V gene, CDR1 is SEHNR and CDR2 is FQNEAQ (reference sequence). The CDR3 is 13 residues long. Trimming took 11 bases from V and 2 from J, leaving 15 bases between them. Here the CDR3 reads CAAPISGQETQYF. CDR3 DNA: TGTGCCGCCCCTATCAGCGGTCAAGAGACCCAGTACTTC.

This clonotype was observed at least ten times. The CDR3 DNA follows: TGTGCCAGCAGCTTAACAGGCTACGAGCAGTACTTC. Protein sequence: CASSLTGYEQYF. This chain joins TRBV28 and TRBJ2-7, with D perhaps TRBD1 (5 bases). Per the germline V gene, CDR1 is MDHEN and CDR2 is SYDVKM. The CDR3 is made up of 12 amino acids. V shed 6 bases and J shed 3 bases, with 9 bases lying between them.

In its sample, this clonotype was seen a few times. CDR3 residues: CASSPPIQGLTEQYF. CDR3 coding DNA: TGCGCCAGCAGCCCACCCATACAGGGACTTACCGAGCAGTACTTC. The rearrangement links TRBV5-1 to TRBJ2-7; the D gene could be TRBD1 or TRBD2 (6 bases each). The CDR3 is made up of 15 amino acids. V lost 4 bases to trimming and J lost 6 bases, with 20 bases between them. Germline assignment: CDR1 SGHRS and CDR2 YFSETQ.

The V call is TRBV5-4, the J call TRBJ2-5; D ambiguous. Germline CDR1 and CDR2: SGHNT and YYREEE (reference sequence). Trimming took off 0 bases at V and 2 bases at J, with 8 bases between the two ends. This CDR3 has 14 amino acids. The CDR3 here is CASSLGPDQETQYF. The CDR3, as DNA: TGTGCCAGCAGCTTGGGCCCGGATCAAGAGACCCAGTACTTC.

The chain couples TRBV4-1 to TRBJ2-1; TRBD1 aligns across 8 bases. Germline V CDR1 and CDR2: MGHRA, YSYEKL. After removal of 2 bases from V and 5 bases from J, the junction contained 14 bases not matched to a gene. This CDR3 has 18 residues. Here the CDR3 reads CASSQSKTGGIGDNEQFF. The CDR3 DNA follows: TGCGCCAGCAGCCAATCGAAAACAGGGGGTATAGGCGACAATGAGCAGTTCTTC.

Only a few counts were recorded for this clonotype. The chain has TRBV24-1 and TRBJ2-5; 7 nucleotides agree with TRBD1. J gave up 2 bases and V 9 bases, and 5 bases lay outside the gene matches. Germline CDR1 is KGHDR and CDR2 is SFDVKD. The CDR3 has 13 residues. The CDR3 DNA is TGTGCCACCCGGGACAGCGGTCAAGAGACCCAGTACTTC. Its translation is CATRDSGQETQYF.

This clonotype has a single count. The CDR3 DNA sequence: TGTGCCAGCAGCCGAGAGTCAGGGGGCACTGAAGCTTTCTTT. Translating gives CASSRESGGTEAFF. V is TRBV14 and J is TRBJ1-1, with 7 bases matching TRBD1. The length of the CDR3 is 14 residues. Unmatched junction bases numbered 6, after V lost 4 bases and J lost 4 bases. Germline V gene data show CDR1 as SGHDN and CDR2 as FVKESK.

CDR3 sequence (DNA): TGTGCCAGCAGCTACTACCGGGACCAAGAGACCCAGTACTTC. Encoded protein: CASSYYRDQETQYF. The chain employs TRBV7-9 and TRBJ2-5; no clear D. Germline CDR1 reads SEHNR; CDR2 reads FQNEAQ (reference sequence). Trimming took off 4 bases at V and 0 bases at J, with 9 bases between the two ends. The CDR3 is 14 residues long.

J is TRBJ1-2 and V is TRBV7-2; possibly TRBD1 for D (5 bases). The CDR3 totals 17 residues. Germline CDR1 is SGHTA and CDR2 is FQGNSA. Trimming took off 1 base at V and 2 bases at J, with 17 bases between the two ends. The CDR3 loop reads CASSLVGSLKGNYGYTF. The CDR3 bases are TGTGCCAGCAGCTTAGTCGGTAGCTTGAAGGGGAACTATGGCTACACCTTC.

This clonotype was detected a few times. CDR3 protein: CASSLRGLWDTEAFF. The DNA of the CDR3 is TGTGCCAGCAGTTTAAGGGGGCTGTGGGACACTGAAGCTTTCTTT. V and J are TRBV12-3 or TRBV12-4 and TRBJ1-1; 7 bases match TRBD1. V shed 2 bases, J shed 3 bases, and the junction held 6 bases outside the gene matches. The CDR3 is 15 amino acids.

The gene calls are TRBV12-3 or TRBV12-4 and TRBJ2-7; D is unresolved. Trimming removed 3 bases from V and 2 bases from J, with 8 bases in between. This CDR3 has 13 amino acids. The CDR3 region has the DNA TGTGCCAGCAGTTTTGGTTACGCCTACGAGCAGTACTTC. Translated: CASSFGYAYEQYF.

The CDR3 here is CSAARQGRLNGYTF. The CDR3 DNA reads TGCAGTGCTGCCCGACAGGGACGTCTTAATGGCTACACCTTC. The gene calls are TRBV20-1 and TRBJ1-2; the match to TRBD1 covers 7 bases. V lost 5 bases, J lost 6 bases, and 12 bases stayed unmatched. CDR3 size: 14 residues. The germline CDR1 and CDR2 sequences are DFQATT and SNEGSKA (reference sequence).

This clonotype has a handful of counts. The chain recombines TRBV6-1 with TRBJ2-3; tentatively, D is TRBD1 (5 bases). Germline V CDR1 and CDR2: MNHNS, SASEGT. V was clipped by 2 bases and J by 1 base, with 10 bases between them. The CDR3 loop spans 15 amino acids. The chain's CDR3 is CASSERGRGTDTQYF. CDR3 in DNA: TGTGCCAGCAGTGAAAGGGGAAGGGGCACAGATACGCAGTATTTT.

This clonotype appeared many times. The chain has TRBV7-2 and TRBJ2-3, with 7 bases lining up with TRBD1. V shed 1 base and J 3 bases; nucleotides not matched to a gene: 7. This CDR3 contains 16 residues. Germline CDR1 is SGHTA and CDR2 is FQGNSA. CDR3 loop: CASSLDRGERTDTQYF. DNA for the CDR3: TGTGCCAGCAGCTTAGACAGGGGAGAGAGGACAGATACGCAGTATTTT.

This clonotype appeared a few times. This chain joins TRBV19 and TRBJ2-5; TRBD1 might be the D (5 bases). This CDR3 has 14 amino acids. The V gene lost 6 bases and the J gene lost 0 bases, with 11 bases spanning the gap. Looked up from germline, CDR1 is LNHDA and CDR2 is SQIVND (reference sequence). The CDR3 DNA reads TGTGCCAGTAGCCCAGACAGAAACCAAGAGACCCAGTACTTC. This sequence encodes CASSPDRNQETQYF. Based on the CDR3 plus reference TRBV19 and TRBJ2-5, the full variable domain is DGGITQSPKYLFRKEGQNVTLSCEQNLNHDAMYWYRQDPGQGLRLIYYSQIVNDFQKGDIAEGYSVSREKKESFPLTVTSAQKNPTAFYLCASSPDRNQETQYFGPGTRLLVL.

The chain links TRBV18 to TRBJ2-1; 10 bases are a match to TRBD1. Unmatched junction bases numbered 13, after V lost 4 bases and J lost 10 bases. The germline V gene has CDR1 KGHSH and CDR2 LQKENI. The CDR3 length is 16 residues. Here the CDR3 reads CASSLSGTGALLEQFF. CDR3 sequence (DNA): TGTGCCAGCTCACTCTCCGGGACAGGGGCCCTCCTGGAGCAGTTCTTC. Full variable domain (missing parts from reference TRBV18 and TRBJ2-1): NAGVMQNPRHLVRRRGQEARLRCSPMKGHSHVYWYRQLPEEGLKFMVYLQKENIIDESGMPKERFSAEFPKEGPSILRIQQVVRGDSAAYFCASSLSGTGALLEQFFGPGTRLTVL.

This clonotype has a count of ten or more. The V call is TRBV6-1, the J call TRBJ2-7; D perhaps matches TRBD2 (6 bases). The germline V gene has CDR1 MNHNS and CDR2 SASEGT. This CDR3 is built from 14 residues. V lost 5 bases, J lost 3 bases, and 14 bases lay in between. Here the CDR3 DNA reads TGTGCCAGCAGTTGGGACTCGAGGGACTACGAGCAGTACTTC. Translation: CASSWDSRDYEQYF.

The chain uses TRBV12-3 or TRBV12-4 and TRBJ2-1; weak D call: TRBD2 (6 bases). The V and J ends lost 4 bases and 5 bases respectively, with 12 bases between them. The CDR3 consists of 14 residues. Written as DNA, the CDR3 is TGTGCCAGCAGTTGGGTAGCGGAAGACAATGAGCAGTTCTTC. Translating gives CASSWVAEDNEQFF.

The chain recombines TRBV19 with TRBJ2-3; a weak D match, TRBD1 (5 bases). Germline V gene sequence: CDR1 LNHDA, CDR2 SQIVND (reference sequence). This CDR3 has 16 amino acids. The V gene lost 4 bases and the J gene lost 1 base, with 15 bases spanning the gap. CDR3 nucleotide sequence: TGTGCCAGTAGTAGCCTCCAGGGCACCGGCACAGATACGCAGTATTTT. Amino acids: CASSSLQGTGTDTQYF.

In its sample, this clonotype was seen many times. The CDR3 DNA follows: TGTGCCAGCAGCTTCGGGCGGGGGCACACAGATACGCAGTATTTT. This codes for CASSFGRGHTDTQYF. The J gene is TRBJ2-3, the V gene TRBV7-6, with a weak D call TRBD2 (7 bases). The CDR3 runs 15 residues. Trimming shortened V by 3 bases and J by 2 bases, and 12 bases separated the two germline ends. Germline values: CDR1 SGHVS, CDR2 FNYEAQ.

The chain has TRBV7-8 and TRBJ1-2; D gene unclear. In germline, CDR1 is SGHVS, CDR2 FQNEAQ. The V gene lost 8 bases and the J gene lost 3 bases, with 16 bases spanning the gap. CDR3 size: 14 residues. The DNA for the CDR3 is TGTGCCAGCGCGAAGGGTTTGGAGTACTATGGCTACACCTTC. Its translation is CASAKGLEYYGYTF.

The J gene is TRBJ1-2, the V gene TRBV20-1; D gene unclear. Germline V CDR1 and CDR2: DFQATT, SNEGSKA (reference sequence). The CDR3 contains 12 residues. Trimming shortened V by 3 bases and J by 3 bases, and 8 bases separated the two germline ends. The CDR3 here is CSASADYYGYTF. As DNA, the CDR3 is TGCAGTGCTAGTGCGGACTACTATGGCTACACCTTC.

The CDR3 is CSARDVGGSGELFF. The CDR3 bases are TGCAGTGCTAGAGATGTCGGAGGGTCCGGGGAGCTGTTTTTT. The chain links TRBV20-1 to TRBJ2-2, with TRBD2 as a possible D gene (6 bases). The ends were cut back, 0 bases at V and 6 bases at J, with 11 bases in the middle. Germline CDR1 reads DFQATT; CDR2 reads SNEGSKA (reference sequence). This CDR3 comprises 14 residues.

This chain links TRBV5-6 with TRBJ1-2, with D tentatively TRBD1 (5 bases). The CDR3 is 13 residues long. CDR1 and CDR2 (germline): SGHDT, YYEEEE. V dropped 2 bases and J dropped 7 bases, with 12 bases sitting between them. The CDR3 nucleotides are TGTGCCAGCAGCTTAAGCGGGGCCCTTGGCTACACCTTC. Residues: CASSLSGALGYTF.

As DNA, the CDR3 is TGTGCCAGCAGTTTAGGCTCCGGGACAGATCTTTATGGCTACACCTTC. As protein: CASSLGSGTDLYGYTF. V usage is TRBV28 and J usage is TRBJ1-2, with TRBD1 identical over 7 bases. This CDR3 spans 16 amino acids. The V gene's germline CDR1 is MDHEN and CDR2 SYDVKM. The V gene end was trimmed by 2 bases and the J gene end by 5 bases; junction bases not matched to a gene: 11.

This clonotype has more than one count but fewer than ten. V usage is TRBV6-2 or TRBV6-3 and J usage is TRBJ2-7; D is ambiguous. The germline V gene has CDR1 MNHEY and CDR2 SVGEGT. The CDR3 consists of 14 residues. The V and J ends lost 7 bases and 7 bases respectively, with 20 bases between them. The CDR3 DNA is TGTGCCAGCAAGCGTTCTCCCAGTCCGGCGGAGCAGTACTTC. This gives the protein CASKRSPSPAEQYF.

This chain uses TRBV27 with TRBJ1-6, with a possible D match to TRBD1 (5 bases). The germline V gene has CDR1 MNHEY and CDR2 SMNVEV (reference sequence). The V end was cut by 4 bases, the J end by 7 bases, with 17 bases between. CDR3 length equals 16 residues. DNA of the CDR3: TGTGCCAGCAGTTCCCGATTCCCAGGGCAAAATTCACCCCTCCACTTT. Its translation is CASSSRFPGQNSPLHF.

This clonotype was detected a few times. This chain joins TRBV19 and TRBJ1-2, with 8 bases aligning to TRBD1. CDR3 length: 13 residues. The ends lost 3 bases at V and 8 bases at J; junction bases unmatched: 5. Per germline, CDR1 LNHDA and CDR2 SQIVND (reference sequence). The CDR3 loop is CASSMGQADGYTF. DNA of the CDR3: TGTGCCAGTAGTATGGGACAGGCTGACGGCTACACCTTC.